This TCR beta chain is drawn from a study of blood T cells in healthy people across ages. Study in general: Per every two T cells, about one barcoded beta molecule was captured by template switching.

Many counts were recorded for this clonotype. Its antigen is undetermined. A second PCR, run for about 6 to 12 cycles, used a sample-barcoded 5' primer plus a J-beta primer mix. Every molecule of cDNA carried a tag from a template-switch adaptor with 12 random nucleotides. Per-sample output comprised a minimum of 2.5 million paired-end reads containing CDR3. TCRdb redid the calling of the 5' RACE reads with MiXCR, one entry per CDR3 protein. The sample includes 1.5 million to 2 million distinct CDR3 sequences, 49% seen only once; the top ten take approximately 2.1%. Study-wide findings and caveats: Higher diversity and more naive CD4+ cells were features of long-lived donors, compared to aged donors.

The CDR3 is made up of 15 amino acids. V lost 2 bases, J lost 4 bases, and 7 bases stayed unmatched. Germline assignment: CDR1 SGHKS and CDR2 YYEKEE (reference sequence). The sample was blood. The sequence was obtained from a woman in her thirties or forties in good health. The rearrangement uses TRBV5-5 and TRBJ2-5, with 8 nucleotides matching TRBD2. CDR3 nucleotide sequence: TGTGCCAGCAGCTTCGAACTAGCGGATGGAGAGACCCAGTACTTC. Encoded protein: CASSFELADGETQYF.